Following are 27 T cell receptor beta chains from one sample sequenced in a study of molecular identifiers for immune sequencing clone quantification (dated by TCRdb to the late 2010s). Library preparation was by PCR. The instrument given in TCRdb is Illumina HiSeq 4000. The public reads were reprocessed in TCRdb via fastp at Q25 and MiXCR, keeping in-frame beta chains. Rows merge per CDR3 protein into single entries with the most common DNA and genes. For this sample the table gives fewer than 350,000 distinct CDR3 sequences, of which 20% to 25% were detected only once. Clones ranked in the top ten supply more than 0.8% of the sample. Sequenced: naive CD8+ T cells from blood, with Jurkat cell RNA spiked in. The intended sense of this specimen's cell subset or site label: FACS-sorted CD8+CD4-CCR7+CD45RA+ naive T cells. The receptors derive from a human donor in good health. Some libraries in this study had Jurkat cell RNA spiked in.

Remarks on this clonotype: With a much larger clone just one base away, this may be a read error. The chain links TRBV4-3 to TRBJ2-7; D gene unclear. CDR1 is LGHNA and CDR2 is YSLEER in the germline V gene. The CDR3 runs 13 residues. In nucleotides, the CDR3 is TGCGCCAGCAGCCAAGATATCGGCTACGAGCAGCACTTC. Translation gives CASSQDIGYEQHF.

This clonotype was counted many times. As the CDR3 is not closed by the conserved phenylalanine or tryptophan, this likely results from a read error. No DNA is shown, since the ends of the CDR3 on it are uncertain; the CDR3 is the one TCRdb lists. CDR3 sequence reads: CSVGDPWTAH. V is TRBV29-1 and J is TRBJ2-7; the table's D call, TRBD1, was not checked against the DNA. With termini counted, the CDR3 has 10 amino acids. Germline CDR1 is SQVTM and CDR2 is ANQGSEA.

Concerning this clonotype itself: A much larger clone is a single base away; this may be a read error. The gene calls are TRBV28 and TRBJ1-6; D ambiguous. Germline values: CDR1 MDHEN, CDR2 SYDVKM. The CDR3 is 15 residues long. The CDR3 spells CANSRDWSYNSPLHF. Here the CDR3 DNA reads TGTGCCAACAGTAGAGACTGGAGCTATAATTCACCCCTCCACTTT.

This clonotype was found a few times. The chain links TRBV27 to TRBJ1-4; D possibly corresponds to TRBD1 (6 bases). Trimming took 2 bases from V and 4 from J, leaving 8 bases between them. Germline V lookup: CDR1 MNHEY, CDR2 SMNVEV (reference sequence). CDR3 size: 14 residues. The CDR3 DNA reads as TGTGCCAGCAGTTTACAGGGGATTAATGAAAAACTGTTTTTT. Translation gives CASSLQGINEKLFF.

This clonotype has ten or more counts. V usage is TRBV5-1 and J usage is TRBJ2-7; the D is unclear. Looked up from germline, CDR1 is SGHRS and CDR2 is YFSETQ. V was clipped by 0 bases and J by 7 bases, with 8 bases between them. This CDR3 contains 12 residues. CDR3 DNA: TGCGCCAGCAGCTTGGGTCCAAGAGAGCAGTACTTC. Amino acid sequence: CASSLGPREQYF.

This clonotype was recorded at least ten times. This sequence joins TRBV27 and TRBJ2-7; TRBD2 matches at 12 bases. This CDR3 region has 14 residues. V lost 5 bases and J lost 5; bases outside the gene matches: 4. Germline CDR1 reads MNHEY; CDR2 reads SMNVEV (reference sequence). CDR3 nucleotide sequence: TGTGCCAGCAGTCCCGGGACTAGCGGGCACGAGCAGTACTTC. As protein: CASSPGTSGHEQYF.

The sample holds many counts of this clonotype. This rearrangement joins TRBV30 to TRBJ2-7; D tentatively reads TRBD1 or TRBD2 (5 bases each). Per germline, CDR1 GTSNPN and CDR2 SVGIG (reference sequence). The V end lost 4 bases, the J end lost 4 bases, and 14 bases lay between the germline ends. The length of the CDR3 is 13 residues. The CDR3 nucleotides are TGTGCCTGGATCATTGACAGCGGATACGAGCAGTACTTC. Translation: CAWIIDSGYEQYF.

This clonotype was observed many times. The DNA for the CDR3 is TGTGCCAGTAGTCGACAGGGACTAGCCAAAAACATTCAGTACTTC. Translation gives CASSRQGLAKNIQYF. The genes are TRBV19 and TRBJ2-4, with D tentatively TRBD1 (7 bases). Germline-derived CDR1 and CDR2 are LNHDA and SQIVND (reference sequence). V lost 5 bases and J 0 bases, leaving 11 bases between the germline ends. The CDR3 is 15 residues long.

A few counts support this clonotype. A clone one base away is much larger, so this may be a read error. The CDR3 sequence: CASSLVPPGQRNSPLHF. CDR3 sequence (DNA): TGTGCCAGCAGCTTAGTCCCTCCGGGACAGAGGAATTCACCCCTCCACTTT. The genes are TRBV7-6 and TRBJ1-6; 7 bases are shared with TRBD1. The length of the CDR3 is 17 residues. Unmatched junction bases numbered 10, after V lost 1 base and J lost 7 bases. From germline, CDR1 is SGHVS and CDR2 FNYEAQ. The variable domain in full, completed from reference TRBV7-6 and TRBJ1-6, reads GAGVSQSPRYKVTKRGQDVALRCDPISGHVSLYWYRQALGQGPEFLTYFNYEAQQDKSGLPNDRFSAERPEGSISTLTIQRTEQRDSAMYRCASSLVPPGQRNSPLHFGNGTRLTVT.

The sample holds many counts of this clonotype. This rearrangement joins TRBV9 to TRBJ1-4; 10 nucleotides agree with TRBD1. With V trimmed by 5 bases and J by 10 bases, 11 bases remained unmatched. This CDR3 comprises 15 residues. The V gene's germline CDR1 is SGDLS and CDR2 YYNGEE. CDR3 region: CASSPPGQGHGKLFF. DNA for the CDR3: TGTGCCAGCAGTCCACCGGGACAGGGGCATGGAAAACTGTTTTTT.

This clonotype was counted at least ten times. V gene TRBV7-9 combines with J gene TRBJ2-3; D ambiguous. Germline V gene data show CDR1 as SEHNR and CDR2 as FQNEAQ (reference sequence). The CDR3 is made up of 15 amino acids. Trimming stripped 5 bases from V and 3 bases from J, with 15 bases between. This CDR3 is CASSPITIGTDTQYF. The CDR3 nucleotides read TGTGCCAGCAGCCCAATCACGATCGGAACAGATACGCAGTATTTT.

This clonotype was observed a few times. This clone may be a read error of a much larger clone one base away. The rearrangement joins TRBV24-1 to TRBJ2-2; 8 bases match TRBD2. The CDR3 spans 18 residues. The germline V gene has CDR1 KGHDR and CDR2 SFDVKD. The CDR3 region is CATSAKLAEDTNTGELVF. CDR3 DNA sequence: TGTGCCACCAGTGCAAAACTAGCGGAAGACACGAACACCGGGGAGCTGGTTTTT.

This clonotype was detected many times. V is TRBV2 and J is TRBJ2-3; a weak D match, TRBD2 (7 bases). Germline lookup yields CDR1 SNHLY and CDR2 FYNNEI. V was cut by 8 bases and J by 2 bases, with 11 bases left in between. The CDR3 sequence is 13 residues long. CDR3 protein: CASRGDNTDTQYF. In nucleotides, the CDR3 is TGTGCCAGCCGGGGGGACAACACAGATACGCAGTATTTT.

This clonotype was seen many times. The chain's CDR3 is CASRWTSGAYEQYF. In DNA, the CDR3 is TGTGCCAGCAGATGGACTAGCGGCGCCTACGAGCAGTACTTC. J is TRBJ2-7 and V is TRBV28; 10 bases are shared with TRBD2. V was pared by 6 bases and J by 2 bases, with 4 bases of the junction left unmatched. The CDR3 totals 14 residues. Germline loops: CDR1 MDHEN, CDR2 SYDVKM. Full variable domain (missing parts from reference TRBV28 and TRBJ2-7): DVKVTQSSRYLVKRTGEKVFLECVQDMDHENMFWYRQDPGLGLRLIYFSYDVKMKEKGDIPEGYSVSREKKERFSLILESASTNQTSMYLCASRWTSGAYEQYFGPGTRLTVT.

This clonotype has ten or more counts. The chain carries TRBV20-1 and TRBJ1-6; 8 bases are a match to TRBD1. V shed 0 bases and J 10 bases; nucleotides not matched to a gene: 8. This CDR3 has 15 residues. Germline V gene data show CDR1 as DFQATT and CDR2 as SNEGSKA (reference sequence). The CDR3 DNA reads as TGCAGTGCTAGAGACCACGACAGGGGAGGATCACCCCTCCACTTT. Residues: CSARDHDRGGSPLHF.

Note on this clonotype: The conserved phenylalanine or tryptophan is not found at the CDR3 terminus, so this likely reflects a read error. The chain recombines TRBV20-1 with TRBJ2-1; either TRBD1 or TRBD2 may fit D (5 bases each). From germline, CDR1 is DFQATT and CDR2 SNEGSKA (reference sequence). The CDR3 sequence is 15 residues long. DNA for the CDR3: TGCAGTGCCCCGGCCGGGACCATCTCCTACAACGAGCAGTTCCTC. Amino acids: CSAPAGTISYNEQFL.

This clonotype occurred many times. The chain is built from TRBV11-2 and TRBJ1-1; D not certain. Deletions cut 1 base from V and 5 bases from J, with 11 bases between. CDR3 length: 14 amino acids. Looked up from germline, CDR1 is SGHAT and CDR2 is FQNNGV. CDR3: CASSLAGVRTEAFF. CDR3 nucleotide sequence: TGTGCCAGCAGCTTAGCGGGTGTAAGGACTGAAGCTTTCTTT.

This chain uses TRBV5-6 with TRBJ1-4; D unresolved. The CDR3 loop spans 15 amino acids. Trimming removed 4 bases at V and 5 bases at J, with 15 bases between. Germline CDR1 SGHDT, CDR2 YYEEEE. CDR3 nucleotide sequence: TGTGCCAGCAGCCCTATCGGGGAAAAAAATGAAAAACTGTTTTTT. Protein: CASSPIGEKNEKLFF.

This clonotype was seen ten or more times. Here the CDR3 DNA reads TGTGCCAGCAGCCCCCGGACAGGGAGTCATCAGCCCCAGCATTTT. Its translation: CASSPRTGSHQPQHF. The chain uses TRBV12-3 or TRBV12-4 and TRBJ1-5; 8 bases map to TRBD1. V was pared by 6 bases and J by 5 bases, with 9 bases of the junction left unmatched. The CDR3 length is 15 residues.

This clonotype was counted at least ten times. The chain is built from TRBV30 and TRBJ1-2, with D tentatively TRBD1 (6 bases). V was shortened by 0 bases and J by 4 bases, with 15 bases between the two germline ends. CDR1 is GTSNPN and CDR2 is SVGIG in the germline V gene (reference sequence). This CDR3 contains 15 residues. In DNA form, the CDR3 reads TGTGCCTGGAGTGTACAAGGGGGACGCAGCTATGGCTACACCTTC. It is translated as CAWSVQGGRSYGYTF.

This chain links TRBV7-2 with TRBJ2-7; 7 bases are a match to TRBD1. The germline CDR1 and CDR2 sequences are SGHTA and FQGNSA. Trimming took 5 bases from V and 0 from J; bases not matched to a gene: 10. This CDR3 has 16 amino acids. The CDR3 spells CASSHTEQGSSYEQYF. The DNA of the CDR3 is TGTGCCAGCAGCCACACCGAACAGGGGAGCTCCTACGAGCAGTACTTC.

This clonotype was seen ten or more times. The gene calls are TRBV13 and TRBJ1-1; 7 bases fit TRBD1. The trim removed 5 bases at V and 3 bases at J, leaving 6 bases unmatched. There are 14 residues in the CDR3. CDR1 PRHDT and CDR2 FYEKMQ come from the germline V gene (reference sequence). The CDR3: CASSPGGYDTEAFF. CDR3 nucleotide sequence: TGTGCCAGCAGCCCAGGGGGTTACGACACTGAAGCTTTCTTT.

This clonotype was picked up many times. J is TRBJ2-7 and V is TRBV7-9; D unclear. The germline V gene encodes CDR1 SEHNR and CDR2 FQNEAQ (reference sequence). V lost 7 bases and J lost 4, with 26 bases in between. This CDR3 spans 17 amino acids. The CDR3 sequence: CASTDLADGEIVYEQYF. The CDR3 DNA follows: TGTGCCAGCACAGATCTGGCGGACGGCGAGATTGTGTACGAGCAGTACTTC. The full variable domain, its missing parts supplied by reference TRBV7-9 and TRBJ2-7, is DTGVSQNPRHKITKRGQNVTFRCDPISEHNRLYWYRQTLGQGPEFLTYFQNEAQLEKSRLLSDRFSAERPKGSFSTLEIQRTEQGDSAMYLCASTDLADGEIVYEQYFGPGTRLTVT.

This clonotype has at least ten counts. The chain is built from TRBV19 and TRBJ1-4, with D perhaps TRBD1 (5 bases). The CDR3 sequence is 16 residues long. The V gene's germline CDR1 is LNHDA and CDR2 SQIVND (reference sequence). V was shortened by 7 bases and J by 6 bases, with 21 bases between the two germline ends. The CDR3 DNA reads as TGTGCCAGTACTACGCGGAGCGTACAGGAGGATGAAAAACTGTTTTTT. It encodes CASTTRSVQEDEKLFF.

The V call is TRBV4-1, the J call TRBJ2-7; 9 bases agree with TRBD1. This CDR3 contains 15 residues. Unmatched junction bases numbered 7, after V lost 3 bases and J lost 4 bases. Germline loops: CDR1 MGHRA, CDR2 YSYEKL. CDR3 nucleotides: TGCGCCAGCAGCCACGACGGGACAGGGCGTTACGAGCAGTACTTC. Translated, it gives CASSHDGTGRYEQYF.

V usage is TRBV18 and J usage is TRBJ2-7; 9 positions match TRBD1. Losses at the gene ends were 0 bases for V and 3 bases for J; bases not matched to a gene: 6. Per germline, CDR1 KGHSH and CDR2 LQKENI. The CDR3 extends over 16 amino acids. The CDR3 protein is CASSPPGQGIGYEQYF. The DNA for the CDR3 is TGTGCCAGCTCACCACCCGGACAGGGGATAGGCTACGAGCAGTACTTC.

The genes are TRBV6-5 and TRBJ2-7; D remains unclear. Trimming pared 4 bases from V and 1 base from J, leaving 8 bases between. The CDR3 runs to 13 residues. Germline V gives CDR1 MNHEY, CDR2 SVGAGI. CDR3 loop: CASSSDGSYEQYF. CDR3 sequence (DNA): TGTGCCAGCAGTTCGGACGGTTCCTACGAGCAGTACTTC.